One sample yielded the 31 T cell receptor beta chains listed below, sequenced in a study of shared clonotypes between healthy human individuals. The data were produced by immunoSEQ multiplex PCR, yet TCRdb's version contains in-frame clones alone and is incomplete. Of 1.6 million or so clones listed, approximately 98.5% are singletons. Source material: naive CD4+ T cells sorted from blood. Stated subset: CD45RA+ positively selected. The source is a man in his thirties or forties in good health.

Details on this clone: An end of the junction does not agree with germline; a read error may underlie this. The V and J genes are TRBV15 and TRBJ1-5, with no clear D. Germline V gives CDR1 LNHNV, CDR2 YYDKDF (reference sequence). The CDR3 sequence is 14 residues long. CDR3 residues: CATSREAGNQPQHF. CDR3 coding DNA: TGTGCCACCAGCCGAGAAGCAGGCAATCAGCCCCAGCATTTT.

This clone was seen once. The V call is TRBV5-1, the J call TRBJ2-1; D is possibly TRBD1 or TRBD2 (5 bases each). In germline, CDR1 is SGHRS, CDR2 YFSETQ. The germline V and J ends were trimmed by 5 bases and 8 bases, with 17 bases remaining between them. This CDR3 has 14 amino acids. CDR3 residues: CASRAAHRGDEQFF. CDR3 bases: TGCGCCAGCAGGGCGGCACACCGGGGCGATGAGCAGTTCTTC.

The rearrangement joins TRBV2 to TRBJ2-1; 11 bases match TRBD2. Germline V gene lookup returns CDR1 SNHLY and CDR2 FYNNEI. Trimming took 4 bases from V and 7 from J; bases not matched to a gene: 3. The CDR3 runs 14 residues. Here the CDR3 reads CASSVAGGPNEQFF. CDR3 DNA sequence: TGTGCCAGCAGTGTAGCGGGAGGGCCAAATGAGCAGTTCTTC.

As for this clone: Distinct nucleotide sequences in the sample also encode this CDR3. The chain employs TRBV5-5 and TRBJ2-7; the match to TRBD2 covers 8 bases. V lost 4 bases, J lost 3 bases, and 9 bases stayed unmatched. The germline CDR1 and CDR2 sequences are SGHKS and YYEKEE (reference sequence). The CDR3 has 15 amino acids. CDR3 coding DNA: TGTGCCAGCAGCCCACGCGCCGGGACTAGCTACGAGCAGTACTTC. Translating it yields CASSPRAGTSYEQYF. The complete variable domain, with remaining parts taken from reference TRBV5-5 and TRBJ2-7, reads DAGVTQSPTHLIKTRGQQVTLRCSPISGHKSVSWYQQVLGQGPQFIFQYYEKEERGRGNFPDRFSARQFPNYSSELNVNALLLGDSALYLCASSPRAGTSYEQYFGPGTRLTVT.

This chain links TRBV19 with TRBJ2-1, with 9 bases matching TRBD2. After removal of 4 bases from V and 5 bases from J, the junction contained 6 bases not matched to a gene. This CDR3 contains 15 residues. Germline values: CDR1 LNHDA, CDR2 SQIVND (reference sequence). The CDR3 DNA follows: TGTGCCAGTAGTACCGTAGCGGGAGCCAACAATGAGCAGTTCTTC. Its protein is CASSTVAGANNEQFF.

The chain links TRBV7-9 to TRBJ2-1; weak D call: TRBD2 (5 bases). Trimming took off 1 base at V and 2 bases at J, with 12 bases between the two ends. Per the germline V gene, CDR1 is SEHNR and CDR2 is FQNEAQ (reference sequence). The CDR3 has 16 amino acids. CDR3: CASSLDLLVPYNEQFF. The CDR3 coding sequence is TGTGCCAGCAGCTTAGACCTACTAGTTCCCTACAATGAGCAGTTCTTC.

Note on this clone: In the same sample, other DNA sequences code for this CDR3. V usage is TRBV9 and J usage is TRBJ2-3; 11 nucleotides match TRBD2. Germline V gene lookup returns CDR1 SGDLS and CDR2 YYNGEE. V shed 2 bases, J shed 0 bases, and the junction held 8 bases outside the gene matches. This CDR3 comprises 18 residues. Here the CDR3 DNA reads TGTGCCAGCAGCGTTGGGACTAGCGGCCTTTCTAGCACAGATACGCAGTATTTT. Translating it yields CASSVGTSGLSSTDTQYF.

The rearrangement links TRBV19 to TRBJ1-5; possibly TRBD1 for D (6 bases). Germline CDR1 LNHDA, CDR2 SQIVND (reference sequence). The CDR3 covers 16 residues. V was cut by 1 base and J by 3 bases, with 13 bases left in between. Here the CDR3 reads CASSIGTGHPNQPQHF. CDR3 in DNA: TGTGCCAGTAGTATAGGCACGGGACACCCCAATCAGCCCCAGCATTTT.

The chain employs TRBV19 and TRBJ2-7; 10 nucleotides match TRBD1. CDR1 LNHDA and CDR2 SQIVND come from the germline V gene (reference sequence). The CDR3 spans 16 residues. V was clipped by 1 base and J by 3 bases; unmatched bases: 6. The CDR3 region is CASSIARTGGSYEQYF. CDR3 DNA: TGTGCCAGTAGTATAGCCCGGACAGGGGGTAGCTACGAGCAGTACTTC.

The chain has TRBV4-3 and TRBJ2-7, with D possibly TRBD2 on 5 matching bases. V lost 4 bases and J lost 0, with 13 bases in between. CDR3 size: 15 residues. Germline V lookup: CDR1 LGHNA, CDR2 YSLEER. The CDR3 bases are TGCGCCAGCAGCCCCTCGTTCGGGGACTCCTACGAGCAGTACTTC. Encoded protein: CASSPSFGDSYEQYF.

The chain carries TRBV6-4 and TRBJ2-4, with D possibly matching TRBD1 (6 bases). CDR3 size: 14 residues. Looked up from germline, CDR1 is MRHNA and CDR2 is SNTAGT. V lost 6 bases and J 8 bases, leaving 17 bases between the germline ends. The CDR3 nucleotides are TGTGCCAGCAGCCAAGGCAGGGGCCCGTACATTCAGTACTTC. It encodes CASSQGRGPYIQYF.

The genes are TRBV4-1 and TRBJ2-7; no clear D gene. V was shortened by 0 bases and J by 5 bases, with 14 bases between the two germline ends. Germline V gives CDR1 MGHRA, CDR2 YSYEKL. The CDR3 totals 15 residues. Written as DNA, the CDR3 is TGCGCCAGCAGCCAAGAACGTCAACAGTTCAACGAGCAGTACTTC. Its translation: CASSQERQQFNEQYF.

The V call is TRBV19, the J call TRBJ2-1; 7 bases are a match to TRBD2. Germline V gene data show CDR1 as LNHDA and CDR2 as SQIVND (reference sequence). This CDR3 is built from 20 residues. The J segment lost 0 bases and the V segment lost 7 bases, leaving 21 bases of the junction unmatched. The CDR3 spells CASIPTPGDGTSASYNEQFF. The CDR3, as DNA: TGTGCCAGTATCCCGACTCCGGGCGATGGAACTAGCGCCTCCTACAATGAGCAGTTCTTC.

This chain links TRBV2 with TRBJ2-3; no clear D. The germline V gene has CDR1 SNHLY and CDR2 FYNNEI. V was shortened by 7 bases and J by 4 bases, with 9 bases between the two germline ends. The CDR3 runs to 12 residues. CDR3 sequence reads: CASMGSPDTQYF. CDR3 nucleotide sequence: TGTGCCAGCATGGGATCCCCAGATACGCAGTATTTT.

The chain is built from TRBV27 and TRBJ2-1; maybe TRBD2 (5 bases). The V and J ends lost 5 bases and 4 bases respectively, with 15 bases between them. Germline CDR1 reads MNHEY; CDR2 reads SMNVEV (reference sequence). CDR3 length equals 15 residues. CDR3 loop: CASSTPSGVYNEQFF. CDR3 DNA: TGTGCCAGCAGTACACCGAGCGGAGTATACAATGAGCAGTTCTTC.

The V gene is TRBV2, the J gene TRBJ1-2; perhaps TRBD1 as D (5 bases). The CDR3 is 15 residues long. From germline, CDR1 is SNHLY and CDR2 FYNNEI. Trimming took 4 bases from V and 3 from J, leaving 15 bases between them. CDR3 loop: CASSVIREGHYGYTF. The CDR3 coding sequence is TGTGCCAGCAGTGTCATAAGGGAGGGGCACTATGGCTACACCTTC. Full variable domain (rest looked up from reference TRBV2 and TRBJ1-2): EPEVTQTPSHQVTQMGQEVILRCVPISNHLYFYWYRQILGQKVEFLVSFYNNEISEKSEIFDDQFSVERPDGSNFTLKIRSTKLEDSAMYFCASSVIREGHYGYTFGSGTRLTVV.

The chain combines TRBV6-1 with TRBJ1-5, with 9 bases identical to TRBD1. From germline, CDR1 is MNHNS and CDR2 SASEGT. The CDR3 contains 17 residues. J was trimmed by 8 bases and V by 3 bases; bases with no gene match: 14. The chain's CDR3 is CASSELAFGQGSEPQHF. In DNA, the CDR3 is TGTGCCAGCAGTGAGTTGGCGTTCGGACAGGGGTCCGAGCCCCAGCATTTT.

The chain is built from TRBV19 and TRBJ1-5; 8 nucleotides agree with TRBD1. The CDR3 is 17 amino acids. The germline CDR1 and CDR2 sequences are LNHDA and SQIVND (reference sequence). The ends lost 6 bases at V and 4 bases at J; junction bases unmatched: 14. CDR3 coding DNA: TGTGCCAGTAGACCGACGACAGGGGCTCGAGGAAATCAGCCCCAGCATTTT. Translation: CASRPTTGARGNQPQHF.

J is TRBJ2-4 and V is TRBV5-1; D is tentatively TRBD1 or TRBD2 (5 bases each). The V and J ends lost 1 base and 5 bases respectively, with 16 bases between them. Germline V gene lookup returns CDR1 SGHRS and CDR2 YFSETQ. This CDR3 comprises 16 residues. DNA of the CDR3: TGCGCCAGCAGCTTGATCAGTGGGGGTTTACAAAACATTCAGTACTTC. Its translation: CASSLISGGLQNIQYF.

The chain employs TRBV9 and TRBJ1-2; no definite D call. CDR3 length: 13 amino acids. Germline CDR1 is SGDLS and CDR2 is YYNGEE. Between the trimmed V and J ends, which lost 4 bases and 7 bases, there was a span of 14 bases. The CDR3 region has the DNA TGTGCCAGCAGCCTATCAATACTGTCTGGCTACACCTTC. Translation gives CASSLSILSGYTF.

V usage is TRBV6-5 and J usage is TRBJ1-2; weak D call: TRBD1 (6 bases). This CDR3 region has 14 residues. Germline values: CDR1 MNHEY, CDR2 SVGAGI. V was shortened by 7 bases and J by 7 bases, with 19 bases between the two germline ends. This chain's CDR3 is CASTTGGGPGGYTF. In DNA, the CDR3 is TGTGCCAGCACCACGGGAGGGGGGCCAGGTGGCTACACCTTC.

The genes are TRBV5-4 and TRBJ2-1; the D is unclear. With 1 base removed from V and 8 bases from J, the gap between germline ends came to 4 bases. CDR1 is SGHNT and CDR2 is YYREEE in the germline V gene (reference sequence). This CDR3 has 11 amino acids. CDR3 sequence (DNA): TGTGCCAGCAGCTTGCGGTATGAGCAGTTCTTC. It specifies CASSLRYEQFF.

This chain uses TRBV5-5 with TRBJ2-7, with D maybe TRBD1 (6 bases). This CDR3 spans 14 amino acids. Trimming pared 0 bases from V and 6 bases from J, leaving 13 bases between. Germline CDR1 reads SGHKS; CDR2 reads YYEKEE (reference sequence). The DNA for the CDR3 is TGTGCCAGCAGCTTGGTACCTCCGACAGGCGAGCAGTACTTC. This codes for CASSLVPPTGEQYF.

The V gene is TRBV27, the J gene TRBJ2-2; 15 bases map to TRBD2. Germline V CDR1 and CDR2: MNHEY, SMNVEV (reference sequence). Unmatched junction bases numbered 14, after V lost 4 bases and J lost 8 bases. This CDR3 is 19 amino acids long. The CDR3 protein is CASSSIYAGTSGRIGELFF. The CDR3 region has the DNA TGTGCCAGCAGTTCCATTTATGCCGGGACTAGCGGGAGGATAGGGGAGCTGTTTTTT.

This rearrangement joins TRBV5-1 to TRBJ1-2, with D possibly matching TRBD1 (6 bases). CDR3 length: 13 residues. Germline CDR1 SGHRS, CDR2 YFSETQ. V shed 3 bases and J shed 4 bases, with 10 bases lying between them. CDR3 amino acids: CASSYGQFYGYTF. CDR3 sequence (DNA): TGCGCCAGCAGCTACGGACAGTTCTATGGCTACACCTTC.

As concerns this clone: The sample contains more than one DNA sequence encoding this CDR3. The CDR3 sequence is CASSAQGYEQYF. For the CDR3, the DNA is TGTGCCAGCAGCGCACAGGGTTACGAGCAGTACTTC. The chain joins TRBV11-2 to TRBJ2-7, with D possibly being TRBD1 (6 bases). The CDR3 runs 12 residues. The V end was cut by 5 bases, the J end by 4 bases, with 9 bases between. CDR1 SGHAT and CDR2 FQNNGV come from the germline V gene.

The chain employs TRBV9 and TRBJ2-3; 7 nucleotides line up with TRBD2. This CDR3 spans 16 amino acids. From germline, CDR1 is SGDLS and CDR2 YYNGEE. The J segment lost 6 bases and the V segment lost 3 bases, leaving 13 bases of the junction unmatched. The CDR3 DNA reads TGTGCCAGCAGCGCGACCCCGGGGTCCGGGAGGGATACGCAGTATTTT. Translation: CASSATPGSGRDTQYF.

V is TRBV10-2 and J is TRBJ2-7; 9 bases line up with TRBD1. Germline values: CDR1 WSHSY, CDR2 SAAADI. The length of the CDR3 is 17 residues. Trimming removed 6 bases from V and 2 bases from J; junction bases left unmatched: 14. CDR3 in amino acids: CASRILAAGQGTYEQYF. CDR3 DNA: TGCGCCAGCAGAATACTTGCCGCGGGACAGGGCACCTACGAGCAGTACTTC.

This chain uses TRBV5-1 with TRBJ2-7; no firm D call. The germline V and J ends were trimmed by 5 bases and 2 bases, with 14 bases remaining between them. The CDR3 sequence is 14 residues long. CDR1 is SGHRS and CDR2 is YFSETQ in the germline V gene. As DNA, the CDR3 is TGCGCCAGCAGGACCGGCCTCTCCACCTACGAGCAGTACTTC. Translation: CASRTGLSTYEQYF.

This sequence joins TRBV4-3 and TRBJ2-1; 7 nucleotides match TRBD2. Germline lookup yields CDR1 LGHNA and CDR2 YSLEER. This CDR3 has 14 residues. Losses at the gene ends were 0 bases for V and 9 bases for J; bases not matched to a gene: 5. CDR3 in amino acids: CASSQDPTSSEQFF. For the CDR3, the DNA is TGCGCCAGCAGCCAAGATCCGACTAGCAGTGAGCAGTTCTTC.

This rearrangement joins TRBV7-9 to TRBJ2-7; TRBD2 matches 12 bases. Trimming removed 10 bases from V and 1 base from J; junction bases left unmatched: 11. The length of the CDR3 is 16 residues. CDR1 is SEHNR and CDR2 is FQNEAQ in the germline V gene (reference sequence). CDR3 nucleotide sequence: TGTGCCATTCAACTTCCCGGGACTAGCGGGTCCTACGAGCAGTACTTC. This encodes CAIQLPGTSGSYEQYF.